Listed here are 3 T cell receptor beta chains from one sample, sequenced in a study of PD-L1 blockade in urothelial cancer. Sequencing was performed with immunoSEQ multiplex PCR; in TCRdb, only in-frame clones are kept and a portion is missing. The sample holds some 60,000 clones, about 86% seen once. The sequencing used PBMCs, collected around atezolizumab (anti-PD-L1) treatment. The source of these receptors is a man in his forties or fifties with urothelial cancer.

The CDR3, as DNA: TGTGCCAGCAGCGCCGGACAGGGTTTGTCGAACACTGAAGCTTTCTTT. This gives the protein CASSAGQGLSNTEAFF. The chain joins TRBV9 to TRBJ1-1; 8 bases are a match to TRBD1. The CDR3 has 16 residues. The germline CDR1 and CDR2 sequences are SGDLS and YYNGEE. V lost 3 bases to trimming and J lost 1 base; unmatched junction nucleotides: 8. The entire variable domain, with the rest obtained from reference TRBV9 and TRBJ1-1, is as follows: DSGVTQTPKHLITATGQRVTLRCSPRSGDLSVYWYQQSLDQGLQFLIQYYNGEERAKGNILERFSAQQFPDLHSELNLSSLELGDSALYFCASSAGQGLSNTEAFFGQGTRLTVV.

This clone was recorded once. The genes are TRBV5-5 and TRBJ2-7, with D maybe TRBD1 (6 bases). CDR3 length equals 14 residues. V was pared by 0 bases and J by 4 bases, with 11 bases between. The germline V gene has CDR1 SGHKS and CDR2 YYEKEE (reference sequence). The CDR3 is CASSLATGQYEQYF. CDR3 sequence (DNA): TGTGCCAGCAGCTTGGCGACAGGACAGTACGAGCAGTACTTC.

V usage is TRBV5-1 and J usage is TRBJ2-3, with D possibly being TRBD2 (6 bases). The CDR3 contains 12 residues. The germline V and J ends were trimmed by 4 bases and 3 bases, with 6 bases remaining between them. Germline CDR1 and CDR2: SGHRS and YFSETQ. CDR3 nucleotide sequence: TGCGCCAGCAGCCGGGAGACAGATACGCAGTATTTT. As protein: CASSRETDTQYF.